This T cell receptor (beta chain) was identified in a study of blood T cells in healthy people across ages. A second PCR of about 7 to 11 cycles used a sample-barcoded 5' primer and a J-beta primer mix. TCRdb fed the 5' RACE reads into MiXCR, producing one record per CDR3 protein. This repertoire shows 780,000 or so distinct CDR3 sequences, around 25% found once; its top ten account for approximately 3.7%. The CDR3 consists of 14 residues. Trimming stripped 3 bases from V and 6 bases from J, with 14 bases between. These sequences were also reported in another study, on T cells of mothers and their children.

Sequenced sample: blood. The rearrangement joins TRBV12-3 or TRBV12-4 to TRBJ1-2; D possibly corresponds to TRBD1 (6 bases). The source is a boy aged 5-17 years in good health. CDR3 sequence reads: CASSFGGGANGYTF. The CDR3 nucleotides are TGTGCCAGCAGTTTTGGGGGGGGGGCAAATGGCTACACCTTC.